What follows are 27 T cell receptor beta chains derived from one specimen sequenced in a study of T cell repertoires in aging, cancer and after chemotherapy. Multiplex touch-down PCR with TRB-A/B primers amplified rearranged V-D-J TRB sequences. MiXCR, applied by TCRdb to the multiplex PCR reads, yields one record per CDR3 protein. The data contain fewer than 10,000 distinct CDR3 sequences, about 40% of them singletons. Peripheral blood genomic DNA, not sorted cells or RNA, was the template. The material sequenced was blood. The origin of the receptors is a human donor with a solid tumor.

J is TRBJ1-2 and V is TRBV6-5; D uncertain. Germline assignment: CDR1 MNHEY and CDR2 SVGAGI. CDR3 length: 16 amino acids. V was trimmed by 0 bases and J by 4 bases, leaving 15 bases between them. CDR3 nucleotide sequence: TGTGCCAGCAGTTACTCAGGAGGACCTCTCCTCTATGGCTACACCTTC. Translation: CASSYSGGPLLYGYTF.

The genes are TRBV4-2 and TRBJ2-3, with D uncertain. The germline V gene encodes CDR1 LGHNA and CDR2 YNFKEQ. This CDR3 spans 15 amino acids. V was cut by 0 bases and J by 0 bases, with 7 bases left in between. DNA for the CDR3: TGTGCCAGCAGCCAAGATACTAAAAGCACAGATACGCAGTATTTT. Amino acids: CASSQDTKSTDTQYF.

This clonotype was seen more than once but under ten times. This chain links TRBV19 with TRBJ2-3, with TRBD1 matching over 9 bases. Trimming removed 3 bases from V and 4 bases from J; junction bases left unmatched: 5. This CDR3 comprises 15 residues. Germline V gives CDR1 LNHDA, CDR2 SQIVND (reference sequence). CDR3 residues: CASSIVQGAADTQYF. The DNA of the CDR3 is TGTGCCAGTAGTATCGTACAGGGGGCCGCAGATACGCAGTATTTT. The full variable domain, its missing parts supplied by reference TRBV19 and TRBJ2-3, is DGGITQSPKYLFRKEGQNVTLSCEQNLNHDAMYWYRQDPGQGLRLIYYSQIVNDFQKGDIAEGYSVSREKKESFPLTVTSAQKNPTAFYLCASSIVQGAADTQYFGPGTRLTVL.

This clonotype was counted a few times. The chain uses TRBV6-4 and TRBJ2-1, with D perhaps TRBD2 (5 bases). The V end was cut by 4 bases, the J end by 4 bases, with 14 bases between. Germline CDR1 and CDR2: MRHNA and SNTAGT. This CDR3 spans 15 amino acids. The CDR3: CASSVAPSGYNEQFF. The DNA of the CDR3 is TGTGCCAGCAGTGTGGCACCCTCGGGATACAATGAGCAGTTCTTC.

This chain joins TRBV6-1 and TRBJ2-7; D remains unclear. The CDR3 length is 14 residues. The V end lost 7 bases, the J end lost 3 bases, and 16 bases lay between the germline ends. Germline CDR1 and CDR2: MNHNS and SASEGT. CDR3 sequence: CASKHQQSNYEQYF. In nucleotides, the CDR3 is TGTGCCAGCAAGCATCAACAGAGTAACTACGAGCAGTACTTC.

Only one count was recorded for this clonotype. The chain uses TRBV11-1 and TRBJ2-1; either TRBD1 or TRBD2 may supply D (5 bases each). Looked up from germline, CDR1 is SGHAT and CDR2 is FQDESV (reference sequence). The CDR3 totals 14 residues. With 2 bases removed from V and 5 bases from J, the gap between germline ends came to 10 bases. This CDR3 is CASSLMGRNNEQFF. CDR3 DNA sequence: TGTGCCAGCAGCTTAATGGGACGGAACAATGAGCAGTTCTTC.

This clonotype occurred a few times. The genes are TRBV15 and TRBJ2-1; maybe TRBD1 (6 bases). Germline assignment: CDR1 LNHNV and CDR2 YYDKDF (reference sequence). The CDR3 spans 13 residues. Trimming pared 1 base from V and 8 bases from J, leaving 9 bases between. The CDR3 loop reads CATSRGRQDEQFF. CDR3 bases: TGTGCCACCAGCAGAGGACGACAGGATGAGCAGTTCTTC.

This chain uses TRBV11-3 with TRBJ2-6, with 8 bases aligning to TRBD1. The V gene end was trimmed by 3 bases and the J gene end by 0 bases; junction bases not matched to a gene: 13. CDR1 and CDR2 (germline): SGHNT, YENEEA. The CDR3 runs 20 residues. The CDR3 sequence is CASSLDAGGLARSGANVLTF. In DNA form, the CDR3 reads TGTGCCAGCAGCTTGGACGCAGGGGGCCTTGCCCGCTCTGGGGCCAACGTCCTGACTTTC.

This clonotype was found a few times. V and J are TRBV18 and TRBJ2-7, with 8 bases identical to TRBD1. V trimming: 4 bases; J trimming: 3 bases; junction bases outside the gene matches: 2. Per germline, CDR1 KGHSH and CDR2 LQKENI. The CDR3 has 13 amino acids. The CDR3 DNA follows: TGTGCCAGCTCACGACAGGGGAACTACGAGCAGTACTTC. Translating gives CASSRQGNYEQYF.

The rearrangement links TRBV11-3 to TRBJ1-2; D is possibly TRBD1 (5 bases). V lost 5 bases and J lost 1, with 5 bases in between. Germline V gives CDR1 SGHNT, CDR2 YENEEA. This CDR3 has 12 amino acids. The CDR3 protein is CASSQGNYGYTF. For the CDR3, the DNA is TGTGCCAGCAGCCAGGGTAACTATGGCTACACCTTC. Combining the CDR3 with reference TRBV11-3 and TRBJ1-2 gives the whole variable domain EAGVVQSPRYKIIEKKQPVAFWCNPISGHNTLYWYLQNLGQGPELLIRYENEEAVDDSQLPKDRFSAERLKGVDSTLKIQPAELGDSAVYLCASSQGNYGYTFGSGTRLTVV.

The gene calls are TRBV27 and TRBJ1-5, with a tentative D call TRBD1 (5 bases). The CDR3 is made up of 15 amino acids. Germline V CDR1 and CDR2: MNHEY, SMNVEV (reference sequence). V was shortened by 7 bases and J by 7 bases, with 20 bases between the two germline ends. CDR3 amino acids: CASTPTGRGDQPQHF. CDR3 in DNA: TGTGCCAGCACCCCAACCGGACGGGGGGACCAGCCCCAGCATTTT.

This clonotype showed up just a few times. The genes are TRBV19 and TRBJ2-3, with 7 bases fitting TRBD1. Germline loops: CDR1 LNHDA, CDR2 SQIVND (reference sequence). The CDR3 length is 15 residues. Unmatched junction bases numbered 12, after V lost 10 bases and J lost 2 bases. DNA for the CDR3: TGTGCCACCAAGAGGCAGGGGGTATCCACAGATACGCAGTATTTT. Its translation is CATKRQGVSTDTQYF.

The chain employs TRBV11-3 and TRBJ1-2; D not certain. This CDR3 comprises 14 residues. Germline V gene lookup returns CDR1 SGHNT and CDR2 YENEEA. V was trimmed by 5 bases and J by 8 bases, leaving 18 bases between them. CDR3 amino acids: CASSTEGLLRGYTF. DNA of the CDR3: TGTGCCAGCAGCACCGAAGGACTGCTCCGAGGCTACACCTTC.

The CDR3 sequence: CASSIQVQNTEAFF. CDR3 in DNA: TGTGCCAGTAGTATACAAGTCCAGAACACTGAAGCTTTCTTT. This chain connects TRBV19 to TRBJ1-1; no firm D call. Germline CDR1 LNHDA, CDR2 SQIVND (reference sequence). This CDR3 contains 14 residues. V was shortened by 2 bases and J by 1 base, with 8 bases between the two germline ends. Supplemented by reference TRBV19 and TRBJ1-1, the full variable domain reads DGGITQSPKYLFRKEGQNVTLSCEQNLNHDAMYWYRQDPGQGLRLIYYSQIVNDFQKGDIAEGYSVSREKKESFPLTVTSAQKNPTAFYLCASSIQVQNTEAFFGQGTRLTVV.

The chain uses TRBV6-6 and TRBJ1-1, with D unresolved. The ends were cut back, 6 bases at V and 0 bases at J, with 8 bases in the middle. The germline V gene encodes CDR1 MNHNY and CDR2 SVGAGI (reference sequence). The CDR3 is made up of 13 amino acids. The CDR3 sequence is CASRRLVNTEAFF. CDR3 bases: TGTGCCAGCAGACGTTTAGTGAACACTGAAGCTTTCTTT.

This clonotype was seen only a few times. The chain couples TRBV11-3 to TRBJ2-7; the match to TRBD1 covers 7 bases. The CDR3 totals 14 residues. The ends lost 5 bases at V and 2 bases at J; junction bases unmatched: 6. Germline V lookup: CDR1 SGHNT, CDR2 YENEEA. CDR3 residues: CASSATGDTYEQYF. The CDR3 DNA reads TGTGCCAGCAGCGCTACAGGGGATACCTACGAGCAGTACTTC. Filled out from reference TRBV11-3 and TRBJ2-7, the complete variable domain reads EAGVVQSPRYKIIEKKQPVAFWCNPISGHNTLYWYLQNLGQGPELLIRYENEEAVDDSQLPKDRFSAERLKGVDSTLKIQPAELGDSAVYLCASSATGDTYEQYFGPGTRLTVT.

The gene calls are TRBV5-6 and TRBJ2-3, with TRBD2 matching 7 bases. Trimming cost V 7 bases and J 6 bases; bases outside gene matches: 14. CDR1 and CDR2 from the germline V gene are SGHDT and YYEEEE. The CDR3 consists of 15 residues. CDR3 sequence reads: CASGSRGTLGDTQYF. CDR3 sequence (DNA): TGTGCCAGCGGCTCGCGGGGGACCCTGGGGGATACGCAGTATTTT.

Only a few counts were recorded for this clonotype. The genes are TRBV30 and TRBJ1-2; D unresolved. Germline V gives CDR1 GTSNPN, CDR2 SVGIG (reference sequence). The CDR3 loop spans 12 amino acids. V shed 4 bases and J shed 14 bases, with 20 bases lying between them. The CDR3 DNA sequence: TGTGCCTGGACTTTGGCGTCCGAACGACTAACCTTC. Protein product: CAWTLASERLTF.

The V gene is TRBV18, the J gene TRBJ1-1; tentative D call: TRBD1 (5 bases). The V gene lost 6 bases and the J gene lost 11 bases, with 19 bases spanning the gap. Germline V gene lookup returns CDR1 KGHSH and CDR2 LQKENI. This CDR3 has 13 residues. CDR3 nucleotide sequence: TGTGCCAGCTCTCAAAGCGACGGCAGGGACGCTTTCTTT. The encoded protein is CASSQSDGRDAFF.

The chain recombines TRBV6-1 with TRBJ2-7; D is unclear. From germline, CDR1 is MNHNS and CDR2 SASEGT. Trimming removed 9 bases from V and 2 bases from J, with 14 bases in between. The CDR3 covers 13 residues. The DNA of the CDR3 is TGTGCCAGAAAGACGGACGGCACCTACGAGCAGTACTTC. Translation gives CARKTDGTYEQYF.

This clonotype is judged medium-sized (0.01 to 0.1%). This CDR3 reads CATHPPGVDEQFF. Written as DNA, the CDR3 is TGTGCCACCCACCCCCCGGGGGTCGATGAGCAGTTCTTC. J is TRBJ2-1 and V is TRBV19; possibly TRBD2 for D (6 bases). Looked up from germline, CDR1 is LNHDA and CDR2 is SQIVND (reference sequence). This CDR3 comprises 13 residues. V was trimmed by 10 bases and J by 8 bases, leaving 18 bases between them.

V usage is TRBV6-1 and J usage is TRBJ1-3; tentative D call: TRBD1 (5 bases). Germline CDR1 and CDR2: MNHNS and SASEGT. The CDR3 length is 15 residues. With 4 bases removed from V and 0 bases from J, the gap between germline ends came to 10 bases. The DNA of the CDR3 is TGTGCCAGCAGTGGGGGGATCTCCTCTGGAAACACCATATATTTT. It is translated as CASSGGISSGNTIYF.

The chain uses TRBV15 and TRBJ1-2; D is uncertain. Germline assignment: CDR1 LNHNV and CDR2 YYDKDF (reference sequence). The CDR3 extends over 14 amino acids. With 0 bases removed from V and 4 bases from J, the gap between germline ends came to 9 bases. The CDR3 loop is CATSRDVAGYGYTF. CDR3 DNA: TGTGCCACCAGCAGAGATGTTGCGGGCTATGGCTACACCTTC.

The rearrangement uses TRBV11-3 and TRBJ2-7, with D maybe TRBD2 (5 bases). Trimming stripped 5 bases from V and 6 bases from J, with 14 bases between. This CDR3 is built from 13 residues. CDR1 is SGHNT, CDR2 YENEEA, per germline. DNA of the CDR3: TGTGCCAGCAGCCCCCCTGGGAGCGTCGAGCAGTACTTC. As protein: CASSPPGSVEQYF.

Concerning this clonotype: A much larger clone is a single base away; this may be a read error. The rearrangement uses TRBV6-1 and TRBJ2-1; TRBD2 aligns across 10 bases. Looked up from germline, CDR1 is MNHNS and CDR2 is SASEGT. This CDR3 contains 15 residues. As DNA, the CDR3 is TGTGCCAGCAGTGAAGCAAGCGGGGGGGCCAATAAGCAGTTCTTC. It translates to CASSEASGGANKQFF.

The chain uses TRBV24-1 and TRBJ2-3, with 9 bases identical to TRBD1. Germline CDR1 is KGHDR and CDR2 is SFDVKD. CDR3 length: 15 amino acids. V dropped 4 bases and J dropped 5; count of bases not matched to a gene: 6. In nucleotides, the CDR3 is TGTGCCACCAGTGACCCGACAGGGGGGGGAGATACGCAGTATTTT. Amino acids: CATSDPTGGGDTQYF.

The chain employs TRBV27 and TRBJ2-3; the D is unclear. This CDR3 is built from 14 residues. V lost 2 bases, J lost 1 base, and 7 bases lay in between. The germline CDR1 and CDR2 sequences are MNHEY and SMNVEV (reference sequence). The CDR3 DNA is TGTGCCAGCAGTTTAGGGGTTGGCACAGATACGCAGTATTTT. This gives the protein CASSLGVGTDTQYF.